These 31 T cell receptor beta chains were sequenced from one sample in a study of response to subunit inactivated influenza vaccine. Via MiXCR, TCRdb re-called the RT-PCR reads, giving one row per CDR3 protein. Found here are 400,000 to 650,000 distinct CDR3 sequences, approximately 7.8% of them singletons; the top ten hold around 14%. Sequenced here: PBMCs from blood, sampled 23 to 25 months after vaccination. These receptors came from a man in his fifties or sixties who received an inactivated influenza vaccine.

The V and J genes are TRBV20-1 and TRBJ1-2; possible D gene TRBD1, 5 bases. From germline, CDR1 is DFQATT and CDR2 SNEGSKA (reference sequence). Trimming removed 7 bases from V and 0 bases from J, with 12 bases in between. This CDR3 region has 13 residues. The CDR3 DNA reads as TGCAGTGTTGGGGGGGATTCTAACTATGGCTACACCTTC. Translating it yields CSVGGDSNYGYTF.

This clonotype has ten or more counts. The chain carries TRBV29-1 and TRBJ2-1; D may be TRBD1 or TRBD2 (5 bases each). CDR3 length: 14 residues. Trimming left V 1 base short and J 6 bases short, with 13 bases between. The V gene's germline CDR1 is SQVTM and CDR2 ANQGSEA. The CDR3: CSVEGEGTPNEQFF. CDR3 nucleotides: TGCAGCGTTGAAGGGGAAGGGACGCCCAATGAGCAGTTCTTC.

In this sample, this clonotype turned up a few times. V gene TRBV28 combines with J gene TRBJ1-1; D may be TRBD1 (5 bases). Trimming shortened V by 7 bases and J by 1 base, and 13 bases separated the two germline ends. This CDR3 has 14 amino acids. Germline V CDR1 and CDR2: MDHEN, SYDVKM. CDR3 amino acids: CASTPSQGNTEAFF. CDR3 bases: TGTGCCAGCACCCCCTCTCAGGGGAACACTGAAGCTTTCTTT.

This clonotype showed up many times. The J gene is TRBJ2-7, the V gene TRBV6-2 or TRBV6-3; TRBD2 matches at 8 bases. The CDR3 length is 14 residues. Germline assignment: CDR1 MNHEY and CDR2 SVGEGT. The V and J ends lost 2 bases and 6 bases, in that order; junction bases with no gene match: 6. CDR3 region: CASSYAGLGLEQYF. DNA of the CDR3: TGTGCCAGCAGTTACGCGGGACTAGGGCTCGAGCAGTACTTC.

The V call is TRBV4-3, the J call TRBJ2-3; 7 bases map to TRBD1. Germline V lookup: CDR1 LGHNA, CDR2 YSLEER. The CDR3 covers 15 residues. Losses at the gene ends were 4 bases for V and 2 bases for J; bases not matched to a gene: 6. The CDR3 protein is CASSPYGQATDTQYF. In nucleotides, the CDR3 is TGCGCCAGCAGCCCATACGGACAGGCCACAGATACGCAGTATTTT.

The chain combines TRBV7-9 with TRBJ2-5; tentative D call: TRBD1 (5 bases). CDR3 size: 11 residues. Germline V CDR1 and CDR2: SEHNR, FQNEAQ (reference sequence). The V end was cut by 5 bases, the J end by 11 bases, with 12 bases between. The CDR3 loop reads CASSPLQGQYF. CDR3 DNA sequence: TGTGCCAGCAGCCCTCTTCAGGGTCAGTACTTC.

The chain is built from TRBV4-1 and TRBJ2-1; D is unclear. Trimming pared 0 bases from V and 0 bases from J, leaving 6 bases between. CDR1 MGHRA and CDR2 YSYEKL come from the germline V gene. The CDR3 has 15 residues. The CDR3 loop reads CASSQDPASYNEQFF. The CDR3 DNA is TGCGCCAGCAGCCAAGACCCCGCCTCCTACAATGAGCAGTTCTTC.

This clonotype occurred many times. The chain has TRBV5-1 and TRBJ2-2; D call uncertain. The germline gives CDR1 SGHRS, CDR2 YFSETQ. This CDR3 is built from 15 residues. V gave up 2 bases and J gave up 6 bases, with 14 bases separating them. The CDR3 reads CASSFDSNLSGELFF. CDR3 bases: TGCGCCAGCAGCTTTGACTCAAACTTGTCCGGGGAGCTGTTTTTT.

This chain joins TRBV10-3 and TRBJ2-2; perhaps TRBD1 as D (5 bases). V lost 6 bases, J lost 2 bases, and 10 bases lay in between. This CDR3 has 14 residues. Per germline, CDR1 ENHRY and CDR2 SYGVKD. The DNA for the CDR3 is TGTGCCATCAGGCAGGGTAGAAACACCGGGGAGCTGTTTTTT. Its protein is CAIRQGRNTGELFF.

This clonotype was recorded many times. CDR3: CATSRDSLDEQYF. The CDR3 DNA sequence: TGTGCCACCAGCAGGGACAGCCTAGACGAGCAGTACTTC. V gene TRBV24-1 combines with J gene TRBJ2-7, with 7 positions matching TRBD1. Per the germline V gene, CDR1 is KGHDR and CDR2 is SFDVKD. Trimming cost V 7 bases and J 5 bases; bases outside gene matches: 7. The CDR3 spans 13 residues.

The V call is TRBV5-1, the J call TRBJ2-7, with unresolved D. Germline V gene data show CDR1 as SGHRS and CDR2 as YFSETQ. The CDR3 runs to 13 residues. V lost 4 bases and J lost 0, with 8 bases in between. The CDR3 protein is CASSPESSYEQYF. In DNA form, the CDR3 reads TGCGCCAGCAGCCCGGAGAGCTCCTACGAGCAGTACTTC.

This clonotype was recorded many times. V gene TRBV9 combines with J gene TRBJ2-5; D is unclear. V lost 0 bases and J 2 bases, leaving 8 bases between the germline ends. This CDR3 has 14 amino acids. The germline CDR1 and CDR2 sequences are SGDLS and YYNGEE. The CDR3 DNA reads TGTGCCAGCAGCGTAGGTACTATTCAAGAGACCCAGTACTTC. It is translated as CASSVGTIQETQYF. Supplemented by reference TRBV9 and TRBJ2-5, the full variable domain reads DSGVTQTPKHLITATGQRVTLRCSPRSGDLSVYWYQQSLDQGLQFLIQYYNGEERAKGNILERFSAQQFPDLHSELNLSSLELGDSALYFCASSVGTIQETQYFGPGTRLLVL.

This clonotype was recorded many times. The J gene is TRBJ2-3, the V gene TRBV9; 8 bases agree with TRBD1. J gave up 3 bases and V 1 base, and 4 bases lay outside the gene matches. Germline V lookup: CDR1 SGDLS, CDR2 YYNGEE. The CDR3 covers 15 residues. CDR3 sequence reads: CASSVKGQVTDTQYF. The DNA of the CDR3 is TGTGCCAGCAGCGTAAAGGGACAGGTGACAGATACGCAGTATTTT. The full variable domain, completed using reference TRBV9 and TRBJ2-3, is DSGVTQTPKHLITATGQRVTLRCSPRSGDLSVYWYQQSLDQGLQFLIQYYNGEERAKGNILERFSAQQFPDLHSELNLSSLELGDSALYFCASSVKGQVTDTQYFGPGTRLTVL.

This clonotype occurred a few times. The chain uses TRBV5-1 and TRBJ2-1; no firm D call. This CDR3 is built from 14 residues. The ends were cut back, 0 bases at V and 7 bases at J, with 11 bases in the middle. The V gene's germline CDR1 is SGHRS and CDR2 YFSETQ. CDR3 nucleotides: TGCGCCAGCAGCTTGGACCGGGTAATGAATGAGCAGTTCTTC. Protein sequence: CASSLDRVMNEQFF. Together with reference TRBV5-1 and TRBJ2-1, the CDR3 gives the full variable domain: KAGVTQTPRYLIKTRGQQVTLSCSPISGHRSVSWYQQTPGQGLQFLFEYFSETQRNKGNFPGRFSGRQFSNSRSEMNVSTLELGDSALYLCASSLDRVMNEQFFGPGTRLTVL.

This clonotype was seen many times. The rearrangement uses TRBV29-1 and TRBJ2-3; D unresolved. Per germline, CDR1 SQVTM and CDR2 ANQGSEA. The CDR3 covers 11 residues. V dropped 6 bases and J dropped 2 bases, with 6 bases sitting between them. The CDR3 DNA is TGCAGCGTGCGAAACACAGATACGCAGTATTTT. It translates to CSVRNTDTQYF.

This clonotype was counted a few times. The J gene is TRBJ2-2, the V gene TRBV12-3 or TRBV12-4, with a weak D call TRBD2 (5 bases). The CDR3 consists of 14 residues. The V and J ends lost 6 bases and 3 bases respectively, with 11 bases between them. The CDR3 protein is CASRIGGYTGELFF. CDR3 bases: TGTGCCAGCAGGATCGGAGGATACACCGGGGAGCTGTTTTTT.

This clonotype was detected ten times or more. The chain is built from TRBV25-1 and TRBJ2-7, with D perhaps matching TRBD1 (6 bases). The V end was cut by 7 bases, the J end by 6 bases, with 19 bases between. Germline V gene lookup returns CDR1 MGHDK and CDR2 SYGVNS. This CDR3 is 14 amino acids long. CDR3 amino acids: CASMRTVDLGEQYF. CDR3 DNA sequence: TGTGCCAGCATGAGGACAGTGGACCTCGGCGAGCAGTACTTC.

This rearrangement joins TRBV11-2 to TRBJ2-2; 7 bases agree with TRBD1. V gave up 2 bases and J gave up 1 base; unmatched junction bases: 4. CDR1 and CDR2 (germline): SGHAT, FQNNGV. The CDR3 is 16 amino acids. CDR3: CASSLRRTGNTGELFF. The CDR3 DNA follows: TGTGCCAGCAGCTTACGAAGGACAGGGAACACCGGGGAGCTGTTTTTT.

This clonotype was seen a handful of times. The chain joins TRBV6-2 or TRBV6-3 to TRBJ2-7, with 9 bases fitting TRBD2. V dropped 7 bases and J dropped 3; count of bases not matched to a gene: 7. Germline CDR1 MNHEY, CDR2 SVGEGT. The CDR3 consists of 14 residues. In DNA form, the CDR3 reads TGTGCCAGCACCGCAGCGGGAGGAAGCTACGAGCAGTACTTC. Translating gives CASTAAGGSYEQYF.

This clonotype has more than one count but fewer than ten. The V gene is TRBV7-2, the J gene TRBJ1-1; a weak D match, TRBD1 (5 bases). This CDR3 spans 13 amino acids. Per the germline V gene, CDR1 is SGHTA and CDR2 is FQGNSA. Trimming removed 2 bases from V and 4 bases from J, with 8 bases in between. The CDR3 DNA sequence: TGTGCCAGCAGCTTATGGGGCTTCACTGAAGCTTTCTTT. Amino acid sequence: CASSLWGFTEAFF.

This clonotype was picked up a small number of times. The CDR3 sequence is CASSQDLGTEAFF. For the CDR3, the DNA is TGTGCCAGCAGCCAAGATCTGGGCACTGAAGCTTTCTTT. The chain joins TRBV4-2 to TRBJ1-1; D not certain. Looked up from germline, CDR1 is LGHNA and CDR2 is YNFKEQ. This CDR3 has 13 residues. V dropped 0 bases and J dropped 4 bases, with 6 bases sitting between them.

The CDR3 protein is CSAPRLAGPYNEQFF. CDR3 nucleotides: TGCAGTGCCCCCCGGCTAGCGGGCCCCTACAATGAGCAGTTCTTC. The chain combines TRBV20-1 with TRBJ2-1, with 8 bases matching TRBD2. The CDR3 is made up of 15 amino acids. Trimming cost V 6 bases and J 2 bases; bases outside gene matches: 9. Germline CDR1 is DFQATT and CDR2 is SNEGSKA (reference sequence).

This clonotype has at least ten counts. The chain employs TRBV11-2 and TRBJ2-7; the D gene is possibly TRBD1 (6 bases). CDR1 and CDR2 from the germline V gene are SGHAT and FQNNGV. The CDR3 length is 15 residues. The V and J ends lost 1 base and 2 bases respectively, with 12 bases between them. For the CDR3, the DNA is TGTGCCAGCAGCTTAGTTGGCAGGGGAACCTACGAGCAGTACTTC. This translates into CASSLVGRGTYEQYF.

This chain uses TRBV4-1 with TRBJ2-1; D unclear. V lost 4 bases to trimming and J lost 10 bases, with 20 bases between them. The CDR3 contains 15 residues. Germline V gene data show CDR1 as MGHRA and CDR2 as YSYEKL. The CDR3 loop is CASSLHHLQHGEQFF. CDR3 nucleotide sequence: TGCGCCAGCAGCCTGCACCACCTACAGCACGGAGAGCAGTTCTTC.

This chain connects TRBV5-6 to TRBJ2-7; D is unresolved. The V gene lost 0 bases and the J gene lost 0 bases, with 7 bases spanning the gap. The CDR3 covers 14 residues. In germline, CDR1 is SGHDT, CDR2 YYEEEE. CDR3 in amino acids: CASSLEESSYEQYF. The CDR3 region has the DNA TGTGCCAGCAGCTTGGAAGAGAGCTCCTACGAGCAGTACTTC.

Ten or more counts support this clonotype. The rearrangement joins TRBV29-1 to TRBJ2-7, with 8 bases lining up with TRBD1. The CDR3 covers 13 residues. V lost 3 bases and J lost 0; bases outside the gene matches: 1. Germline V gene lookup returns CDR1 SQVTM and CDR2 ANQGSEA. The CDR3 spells CSVETGDSYEQYF. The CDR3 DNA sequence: TGCAGCGTTGAGACAGGGGACTCCTACGAGCAGTACTTC.

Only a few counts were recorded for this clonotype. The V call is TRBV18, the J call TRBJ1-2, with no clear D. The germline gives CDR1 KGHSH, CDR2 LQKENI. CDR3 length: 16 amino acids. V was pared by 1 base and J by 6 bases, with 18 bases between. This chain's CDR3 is CASSPRIEVVRDGYTF. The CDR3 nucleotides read TGTGCCAGCTCACCACGAATTGAGGTAGTAAGGGATGGCTACACCTTC.

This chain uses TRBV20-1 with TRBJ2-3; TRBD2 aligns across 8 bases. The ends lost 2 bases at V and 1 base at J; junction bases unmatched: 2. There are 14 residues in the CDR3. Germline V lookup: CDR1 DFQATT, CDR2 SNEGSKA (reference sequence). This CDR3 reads CSARLAGRTDTQYF. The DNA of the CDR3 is TGCAGTGCTAGACTAGCGGGCCGCACAGATACGCAGTATTTT.

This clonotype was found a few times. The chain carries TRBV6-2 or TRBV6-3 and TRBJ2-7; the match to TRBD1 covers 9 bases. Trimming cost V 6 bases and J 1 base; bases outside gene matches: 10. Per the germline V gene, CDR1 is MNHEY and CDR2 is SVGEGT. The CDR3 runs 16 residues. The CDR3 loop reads CASRDSTGTGSYEQYF. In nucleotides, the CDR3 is TGTGCCAGCAGAGATTCTACCGGGACAGGGTCCTACGAGCAGTACTTC.

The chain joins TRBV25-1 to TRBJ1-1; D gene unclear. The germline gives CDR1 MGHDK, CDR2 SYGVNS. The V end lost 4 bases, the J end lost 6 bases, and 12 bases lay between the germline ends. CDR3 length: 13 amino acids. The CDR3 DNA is TGTGCCAGCAGTGTTTTGGAAGGCGCTGAAGCTTTCTTT. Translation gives CASSVLEGAEAFF.

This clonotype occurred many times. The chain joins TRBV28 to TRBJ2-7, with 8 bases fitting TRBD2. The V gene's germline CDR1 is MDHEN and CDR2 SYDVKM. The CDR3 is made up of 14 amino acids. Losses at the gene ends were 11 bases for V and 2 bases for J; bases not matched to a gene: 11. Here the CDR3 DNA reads TGTGCCGTTTTGCCGGCGGGGGGAGCCTACGAGCAGTACTTC. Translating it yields CAVLPAGGAYEQYF.